This T cell receptor (beta chain) derives from a study of blood T cells in healthy people across ages. The CDR3 runs 17 residues. Trimming removed 4 bases at V and 8 bases at J, with 24 bases between. The V gene's germline CDR1 is SGHNT and CDR2 YYREEE (reference sequence). The second PCR ran roughly 6 to 12 cycles with a sample-barcoded 5' primer and J-beta primers. Using its own MiXCR run on the 5' RACE reads, TCRdb lists one record per CDR3 protein. The sample yields hundreds of thousands of distinct CDR3 sequences, around 31% seen once. The chain recombines TRBV5-4 with TRBJ1-4, with a possible D match to TRBD1 (5 bases). The sequence was obtained from a woman aged 80 or over in good health. The sequenced sample consisted of blood. DNA of the CDR3: TGTGCCAGCAGCGGTGGACCCCTCCAGGGAGCTCGGGAAAAACTGTTTTTT. This translates into CASSGGPLQGAREKLFF.